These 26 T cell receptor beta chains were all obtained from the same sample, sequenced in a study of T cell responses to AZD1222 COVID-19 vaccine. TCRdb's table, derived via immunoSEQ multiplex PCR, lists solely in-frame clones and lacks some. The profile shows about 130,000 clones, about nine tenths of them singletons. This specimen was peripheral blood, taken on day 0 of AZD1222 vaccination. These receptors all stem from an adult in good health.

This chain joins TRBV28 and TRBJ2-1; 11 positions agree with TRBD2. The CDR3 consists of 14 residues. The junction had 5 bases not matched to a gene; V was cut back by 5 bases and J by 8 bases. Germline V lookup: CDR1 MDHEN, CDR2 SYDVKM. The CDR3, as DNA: TGTGCCAGCAGTCATAGCGGGGGGGTGGATGAGCAGTTCTTC. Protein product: CASSHSGGVDEQFF.

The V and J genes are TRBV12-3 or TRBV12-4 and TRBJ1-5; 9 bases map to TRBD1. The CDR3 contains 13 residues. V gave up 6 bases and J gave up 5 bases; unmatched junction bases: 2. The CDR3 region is CASSRDRDQPQHF. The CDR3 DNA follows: TGTGCCAGCAGCCGGGACAGGGATCAGCCCCAGCATTTT.

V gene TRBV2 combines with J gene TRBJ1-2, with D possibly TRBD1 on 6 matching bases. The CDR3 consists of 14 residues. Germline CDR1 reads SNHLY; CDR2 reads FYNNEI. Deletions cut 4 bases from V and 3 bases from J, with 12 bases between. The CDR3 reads CASSVAGADYGYTF. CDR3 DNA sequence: TGTGCCAGCAGTGTGGCAGGGGCGGACTATGGCTACACCTTC. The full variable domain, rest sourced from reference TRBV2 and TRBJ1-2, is EPEVTQTPSHQVTQMGQEVILRCVPISNHLYFYWYRQILGQKVEFLVSFYNNEISEKSEIFDDQFSVERPDGSNFTLKIRSTKLEDSAMYFCASSVAGADYGYTFGSGTRLTVV.

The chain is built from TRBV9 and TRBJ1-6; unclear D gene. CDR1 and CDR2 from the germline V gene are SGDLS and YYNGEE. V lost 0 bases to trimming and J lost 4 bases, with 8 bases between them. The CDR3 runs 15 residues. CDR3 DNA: TGTGCCAGCAGCGTAGGACTGGAATATAATTCACCCCTCCACTTT. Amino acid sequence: CASSVGLEYNSPLHF. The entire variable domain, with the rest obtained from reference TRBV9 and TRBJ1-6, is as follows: DSGVTQTPKHLITATGQRVTLRCSPRSGDLSVYWYQQSLDQGLQFLIQYYNGEERAKGNILERFSAQQFPDLHSELNLSSLELGDSALYFCASSVGLEYNSPLHFGNGTRLTVT.

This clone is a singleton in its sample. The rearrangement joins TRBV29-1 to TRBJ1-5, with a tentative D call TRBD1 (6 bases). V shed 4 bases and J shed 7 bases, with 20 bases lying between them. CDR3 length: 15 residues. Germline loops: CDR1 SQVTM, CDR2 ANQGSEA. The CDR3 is CSVGFGGPGFQPQHF. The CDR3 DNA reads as TGCAGCGTTGGTTTCGGGGGCCCAGGTTTCCAGCCCCAGCATTTT. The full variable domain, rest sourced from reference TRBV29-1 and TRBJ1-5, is SAVISQKPSRDICQRGTSLTIQCQVDSQVTMMFWYRQQPGQSLTLIATANQGSEATYESGFVIDKFPISRPNLTFSTLTVSNMSPEDSSIYLCSVGFGGPGFQPQHFGDGTRLSIL.

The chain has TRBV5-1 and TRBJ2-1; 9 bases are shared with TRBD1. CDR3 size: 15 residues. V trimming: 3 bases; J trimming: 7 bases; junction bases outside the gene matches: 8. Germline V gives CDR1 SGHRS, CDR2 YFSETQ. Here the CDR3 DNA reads TGCGCCAGCAGCTCCCCCGGGACAGGGAGGAATGAGCAGTTCTTC. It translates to CASSSPGTGRNEQFF.

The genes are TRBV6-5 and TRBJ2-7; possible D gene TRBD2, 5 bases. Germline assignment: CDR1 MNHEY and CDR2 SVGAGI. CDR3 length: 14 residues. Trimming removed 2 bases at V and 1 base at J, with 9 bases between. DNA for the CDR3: TGTGCCAGCAGTTACACGCGGGCTTCCTACGAGCAGTACTTC. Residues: CASSYTRASYEQYF.

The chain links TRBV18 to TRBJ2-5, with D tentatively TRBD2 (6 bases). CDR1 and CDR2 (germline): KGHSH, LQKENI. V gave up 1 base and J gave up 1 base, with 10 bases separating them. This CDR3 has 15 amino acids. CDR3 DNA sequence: TGTGCCAGCTCACCACTGCTGGGGGGCCAAGAGACCCAGTACTTC. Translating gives CASSPLLGGQETQYF.

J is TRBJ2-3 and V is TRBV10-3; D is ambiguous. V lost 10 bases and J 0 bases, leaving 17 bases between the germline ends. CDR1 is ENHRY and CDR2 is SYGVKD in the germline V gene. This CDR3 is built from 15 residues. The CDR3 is CATTPRVGSTDTQYF. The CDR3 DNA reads TGTGCCACCACCCCCCGGGTCGGCAGCACAGATACGCAGTATTTT.

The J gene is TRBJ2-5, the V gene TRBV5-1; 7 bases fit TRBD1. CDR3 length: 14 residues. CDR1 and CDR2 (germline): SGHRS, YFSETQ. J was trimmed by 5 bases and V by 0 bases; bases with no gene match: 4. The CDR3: CASSLEGGGETQYF. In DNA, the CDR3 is TGCGCCAGCAGCTTGGAAGGGGGCGGTGAGACCCAGTACTTC.

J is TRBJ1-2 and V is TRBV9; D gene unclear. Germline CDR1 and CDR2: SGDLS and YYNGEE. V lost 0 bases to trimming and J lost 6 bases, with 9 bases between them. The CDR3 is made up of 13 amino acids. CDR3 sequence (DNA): TGTGCCAGCAGCGTAGAAGCTGAGAATGGCTACACCTTC. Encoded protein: CASSVEAENGYTF.

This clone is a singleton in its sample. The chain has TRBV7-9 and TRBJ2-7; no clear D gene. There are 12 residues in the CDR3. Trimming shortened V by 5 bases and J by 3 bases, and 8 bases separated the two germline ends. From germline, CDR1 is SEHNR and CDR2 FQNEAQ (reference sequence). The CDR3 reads CASSEGNYEQYF. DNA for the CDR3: TGTGCCAGCAGCGAAGGGAACTACGAGCAGTACTTC.

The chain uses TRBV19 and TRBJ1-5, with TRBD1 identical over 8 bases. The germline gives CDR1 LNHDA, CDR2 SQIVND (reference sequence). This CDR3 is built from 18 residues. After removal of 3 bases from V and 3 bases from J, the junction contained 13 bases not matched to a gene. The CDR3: CASSIPSGTGVYNQPQHF. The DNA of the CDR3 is TGTGCCAGTAGTATCCCATCCGGGACAGGAGTTTACAATCAGCCCCAGCATTTT.

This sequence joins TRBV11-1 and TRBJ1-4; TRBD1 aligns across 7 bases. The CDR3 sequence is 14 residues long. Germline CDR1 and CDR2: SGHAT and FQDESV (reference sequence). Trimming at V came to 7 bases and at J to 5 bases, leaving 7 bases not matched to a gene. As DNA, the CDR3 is TGTGCCAGCACCGCCGGGACAGAGAATGAAAAACTGTTTTTT. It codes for CASTAGTENEKLFF.

The CDR3 nucleotides are TGCAGCGTTCGTGGGCCTCAAGAGACCCAGTACTTC. It encodes CSVRGPQETQYF. This chain uses TRBV29-1 with TRBJ2-5; D is uncertain. Trimming removed 5 bases from V and 2 bases from J, with 9 bases in between. Germline CDR1 reads SQVTM; CDR2 reads ANQGSEA. CDR3 length equals 12 residues.

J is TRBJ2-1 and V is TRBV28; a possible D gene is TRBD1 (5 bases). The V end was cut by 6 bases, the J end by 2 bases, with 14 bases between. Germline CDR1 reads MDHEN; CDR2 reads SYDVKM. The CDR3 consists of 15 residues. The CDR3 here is CASSYTGEPYNEQFF. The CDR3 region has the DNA TGTGCCAGCAGCTACACAGGAGAACCCTACAATGAGCAGTTCTTC.

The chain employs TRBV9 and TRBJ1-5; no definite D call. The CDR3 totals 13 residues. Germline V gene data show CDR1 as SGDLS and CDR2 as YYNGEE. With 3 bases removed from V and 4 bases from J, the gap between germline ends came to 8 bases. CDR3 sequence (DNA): TGTGCCAGCAGCGGGGAAACTAATCAGCCCCAGCATTTT. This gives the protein CASSGETNQPQHF.

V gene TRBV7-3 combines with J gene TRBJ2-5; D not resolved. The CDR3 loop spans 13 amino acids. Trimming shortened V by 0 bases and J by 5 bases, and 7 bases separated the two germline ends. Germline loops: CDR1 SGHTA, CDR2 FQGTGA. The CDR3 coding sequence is TGTGCCAGCAGCTTAACGCCATATGAGACCCAGTACTTC. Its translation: CASSLTPYETQYF.

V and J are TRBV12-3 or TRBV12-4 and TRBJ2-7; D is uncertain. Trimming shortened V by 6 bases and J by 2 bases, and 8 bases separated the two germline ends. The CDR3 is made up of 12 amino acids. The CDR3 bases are TGTGCCAGCAGATCTTCCCCCTACGAGCAGTACTTC. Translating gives CASRSSPYEQYF.

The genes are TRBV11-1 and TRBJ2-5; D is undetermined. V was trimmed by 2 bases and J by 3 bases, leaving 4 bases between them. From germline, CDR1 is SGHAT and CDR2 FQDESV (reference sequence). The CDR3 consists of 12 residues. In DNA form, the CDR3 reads TGTGCCAGCAGCTTACCAAAAGAGACCCAGTACTTC. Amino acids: CASSLPKETQYF. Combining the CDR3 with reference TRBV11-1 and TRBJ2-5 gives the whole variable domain EAEVAQSPRYKITEKSQAVAFWCDPISGHATLYWYRQILGQGPELLVQFQDESVVDDSQLPKDRFSAERLKGVDSTLKIQPAELGDSAMYLCASSLPKETQYFGPGTRLLVL.

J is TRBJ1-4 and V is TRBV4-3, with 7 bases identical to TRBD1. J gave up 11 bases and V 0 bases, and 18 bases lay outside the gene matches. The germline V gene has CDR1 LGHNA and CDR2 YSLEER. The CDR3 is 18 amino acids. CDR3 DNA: TGCGCCAGCAGCCAAGACCCCCCCTCCCTTGTTAAACAGGGGAAACTGTTTTTT. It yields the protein CASSQDPPSLVKQGKLFF.

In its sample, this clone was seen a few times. The CDR3: CASSDSGGRTDTQYF. CDR3 DNA sequence: TGCGCCAGCAGTGACAGCGGGGGCCGCACAGATACGCAGTATTTT. The chain employs TRBV10-2 and TRBJ2-3; 8 nucleotides line up with TRBD2. This CDR3 is 15 amino acids long. The J segment lost 1 base and the V segment lost 3 bases, leaving 3 bases of the junction unmatched. Germline CDR1 and CDR2: WSHSY and SAAADI.

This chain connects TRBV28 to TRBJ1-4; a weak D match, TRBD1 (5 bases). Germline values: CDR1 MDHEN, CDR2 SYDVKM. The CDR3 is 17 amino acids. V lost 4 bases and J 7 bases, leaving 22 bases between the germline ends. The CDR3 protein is CASSSNRGRPGGEKLFF. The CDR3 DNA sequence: TGTGCCAGCAGTTCGAACCGGGGGAGACCGGGGGGTGAAAAACTGTTTTTT. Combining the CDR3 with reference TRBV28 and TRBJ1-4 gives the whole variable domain DVKVTQSSRYLVKRTGEKVFLECVQDMDHENMFWYRQDPGLGLRLIYFSYDVKMKEKGDIPEGYSVSREKKERFSLILESASTNQTSMYLCASSSNRGRPGGEKLFFGSGTQLSVL.

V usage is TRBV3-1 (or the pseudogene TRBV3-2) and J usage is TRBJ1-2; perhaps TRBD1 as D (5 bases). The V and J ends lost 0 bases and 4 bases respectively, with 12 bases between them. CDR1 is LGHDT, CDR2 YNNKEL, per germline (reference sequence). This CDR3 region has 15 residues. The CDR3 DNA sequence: TGTGCCAGCAGCCAAGAATTCTGGGGGTCCTATGGCTACACCTTC. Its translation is CASSQEFWGSYGYTF.

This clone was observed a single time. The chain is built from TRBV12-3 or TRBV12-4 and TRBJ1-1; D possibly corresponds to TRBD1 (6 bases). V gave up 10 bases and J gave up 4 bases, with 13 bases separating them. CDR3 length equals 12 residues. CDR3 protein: CATSDRSTEAFF. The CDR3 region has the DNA TGTGCCACCTCAGACAGGAGCACTGAAGCTTTCTTT.

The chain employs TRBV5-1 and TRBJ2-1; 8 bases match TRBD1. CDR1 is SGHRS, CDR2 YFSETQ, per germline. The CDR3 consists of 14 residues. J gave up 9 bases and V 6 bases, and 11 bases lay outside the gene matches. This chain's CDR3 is CASKSDRGGGEQFF. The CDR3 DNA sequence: TGCGCCAGCAAGTCCGACAGGGGCGGCGGTGAGCAGTTCTTC.